This T cell receptor beta chain was recorded in a study of Tregs in tolerant kidney transplant recipients. As for the study in general: An approximately 3-day belatacept mixed lymphocyte reaction, sometimes plus 5-day graft donor restimulation, preceded CD4+CD25+CD127- sorting. Recipient cells were told from donor cells by antibody staining.

In the case of this clone: Its antigen is undetermined.

Using immunoSEQ multiplex PCR, the repertoire was profiled, and TCRdb retains in-frame clones only, with some absent. Of around 16,000 clones in the sample, roughly 58% were seen once. There are 12 residues in the CDR3. The V end lost 8 bases, the J end lost 6 bases, and 8 bases lay between the germline ends. Germline-derived CDR1 and CDR2 are MNHEY and SMNVEV (reference sequence). The TCR originated in a human donor in good health. V is TRBV27 and J is TRBJ2-6; D unresolved. Source material: Tregs from blood cultured with allogeneic cells. In nucleotides, the CDR3 is TGTGCCAGCGATCCGGAGGCCAACGTCCTGACTTTC. It yields the protein CASDPEANVLTF.